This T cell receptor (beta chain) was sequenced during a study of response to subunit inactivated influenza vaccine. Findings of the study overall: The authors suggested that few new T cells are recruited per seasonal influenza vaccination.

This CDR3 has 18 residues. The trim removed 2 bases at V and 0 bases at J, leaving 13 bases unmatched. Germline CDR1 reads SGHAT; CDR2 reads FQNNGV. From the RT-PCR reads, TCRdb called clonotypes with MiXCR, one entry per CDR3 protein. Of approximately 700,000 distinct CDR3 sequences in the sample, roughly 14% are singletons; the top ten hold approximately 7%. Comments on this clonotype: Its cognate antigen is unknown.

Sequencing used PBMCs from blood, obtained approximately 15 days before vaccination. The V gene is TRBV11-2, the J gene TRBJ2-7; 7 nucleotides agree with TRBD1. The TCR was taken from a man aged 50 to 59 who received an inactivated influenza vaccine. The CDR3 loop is CASSLNGRDSLNSYEQYF. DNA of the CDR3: TGTGCCAGCAGCTTAAATGGCAGGGACAGCCTTAACTCCTACGAGCAGTACTTC.